The 8 T cell receptor beta chains presented below share a single source sample, sequenced in a study of T cell changes during pregnancy in multiple sclerosis (dated by TCRdb to the late 2010s). Libraries came from the immunoSEQ multiplex PCR assay. The immuneACCESS repertoire file appears here via TCRdb, limited to in-frame rearrangements. These files lack a portion of the clones; in checked studies, under half of the deficit traces to unresolved V genes, and the cause of the others is not known. Here the sample has about 46,000 clones; 91% occur a single time. Of the sample, about 3% falls within the top ten clones. This specimen consisted of CD8+ T cells from peripheral blood mononuclear cells, obtained in the second trimester of pregnancy. The receptors were gathered from a female donor with multiple sclerosis, enrolled in a pregnancy study.

V gene TRBV9 combines with J gene TRBJ1-1, with TRBD1 as a possible D gene (5 bases). Germline CDR1 is SGDLS and CDR2 is YYNGEE. The CDR3 has 14 amino acids. V lost 0 bases and J lost 9, with 15 bases in between. CDR3 sequence reads: CASSVDAGEKQAFF. As DNA, the CDR3 is TGTGCCAGCAGCGTAGATGCGGGGGAGAAGCAAGCTTTCTTT. The whole variable domain, remainder taken from reference TRBV9 and TRBJ1-1, is DSGVTQTPKHLITATGQRVTLRCSPRSGDLSVYWYQQSLDQGLQFLIQYYNGEERAKGNILERFSAQQFPDLHSELNLSSLELGDSALYFCASSVDAGEKQAFFGQGTRLTVV.

The V call is TRBV7-9, the J call TRBJ2-5, with unresolved D. CDR1 and CDR2 (germline): SEHNR, FQNEAQ (reference sequence). This CDR3 has 12 residues. Trimming pared 1 base from V and 4 bases from J, leaving 4 bases between. The CDR3 DNA sequence: TGTGCCAGCAGCTTAGTTCGAGAGACCCAGTACTTC. Encoded protein: CASSLVRETQYF.

This clone was detected only once. The J gene is TRBJ1-5, the V gene TRBV9; D is perhaps TRBD1 (6 bases). The germline V and J ends were trimmed by 0 bases and 5 bases, with 9 bases remaining between them. This CDR3 is built from 14 residues. Germline lookup yields CDR1 SGDLS and CDR2 YYNGEE. The CDR3 nucleotides read TGTGCCAGCAGCGTAGGAGGGGGTGATCAGCCCCAGCATTTT. This encodes CASSVGGGDQPQHF.

The chain employs TRBV13 and TRBJ2-3; D is possibly TRBD2 (6 bases). The CDR3 extends over 15 amino acids. Germline CDR1 reads PRHDT; CDR2 reads FYEKMQ (reference sequence). V was pared by 3 bases and J by 4 bases, with 14 bases between. This CDR3 reads CASSLHSTGADTQYF. The CDR3 DNA is TGTGCCAGCAGCTTGCATAGCACGGGGGCAGATACGCAGTATTTT.

The chain is built from TRBV19 and TRBJ1-1; 7 nucleotides agree with TRBD1. The germline gives CDR1 LNHDA, CDR2 SQIVND (reference sequence). CDR3 length: 14 residues. Germline trimming cut 7 bases from V and 2 bases from J; bases unmatched to any gene: 7. The CDR3 here is CASTAGGFNTEAFF. The CDR3 nucleotides read TGTGCCAGTACCGCAGGGGGGTTTAACACTGAAGCTTTCTTT.

CDR3: CASSIKGGVSTDTQYF. CDR3 DNA: TGTGCCAGTAGTATAAAAGGGGGCGTTAGCACAGATACGCAGTATTTT. This chain joins TRBV19 and TRBJ2-3; 7 bases match TRBD1. CDR1 is LNHDA, CDR2 SQIVND, per germline (reference sequence). With 2 bases clipped from V and 0 bases from J, the junction kept 5 bases outside the gene matches. The CDR3 totals 16 residues.

V and J are TRBV4-1 and TRBJ2-5; 9 bases are a match to TRBD1. V lost 3 bases to trimming and J lost 5 bases; unmatched junction nucleotides: 4. Germline V gene lookup returns CDR1 MGHRA and CDR2 YSYEKL. CDR3 length: 14 amino acids. CDR3 in DNA: TGCGCCAGCAGCCAGGGGACAGGGAGTGAGACCCAGTACTTC. Amino acid sequence: CASSQGTGSETQYF.

This clone was detected only once. J is TRBJ2-2 and V is TRBV13, with D maybe TRBD2 (6 bases). V gave up 7 bases and J gave up 8 bases, with 11 bases separating them. There are 12 residues in the CDR3. Germline CDR1 is PRHDT and CDR2 is FYEKMQ (reference sequence). CDR3 loop: CASKVGTGELFF. The CDR3 DNA reads TGTGCCAGCAAAGTGGGGACTGGGGAGCTGTTTTTT. Supplemented by reference TRBV13 and TRBJ2-2, the full variable domain reads AAGVIQSPRHLIKEKRETATLKCYPIPRHDTVYWYQQGPGQDPQFLISFYEKMQSDKGSIPDRFSAQQFSDYHSELNMSSLELGDSALYFCASKVGTGELFFGEGSRLTVL.